This record covers a single TCR beta chain. The antigen remains undetermined. This sample was taken from a study of T cells in localized non-small cell lung cancer. Broader study findings: Adjacent lung held a median roughly 50 of the top 100 tumor clones.

Clones were sequenced by immunoSEQ multiplex PCR, and TCRdb holds only the in-frame ones, with some missing. The table has tens of thousands of clones, more than 85% seen once. The CDR3 totals 15 residues. CDR1 is LGHNA, CDR2 YSLEER, per germline. V gave up 0 bases and J gave up 0 bases, with 8 bases separating them. This receptor was identified in a female donor over 55 with stage II lung adenocarcinoma. V gene TRBV4-3 combines with J gene TRBJ1-2; D uncertain. The starting material was peripheral blood mononuclear cells, obtained before any cancer treatment. CDR3 region: CASSQEHSTNYGYTF. CDR3 DNA: TGCGCCAGCAGCCAAGAGCACAGCACTAACTATGGCTACACCTTC.